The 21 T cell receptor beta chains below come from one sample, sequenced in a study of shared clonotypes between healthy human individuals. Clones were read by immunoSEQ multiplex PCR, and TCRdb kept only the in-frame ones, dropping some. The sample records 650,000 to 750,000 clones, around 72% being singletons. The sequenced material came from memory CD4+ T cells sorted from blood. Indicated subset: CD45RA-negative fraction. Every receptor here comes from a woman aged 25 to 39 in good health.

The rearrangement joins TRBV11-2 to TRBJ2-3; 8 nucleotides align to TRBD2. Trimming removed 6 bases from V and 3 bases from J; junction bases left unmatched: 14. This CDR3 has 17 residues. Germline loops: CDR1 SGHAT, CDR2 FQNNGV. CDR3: CASSPALTSVRTDTQYF. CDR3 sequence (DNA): TGTGCCAGCAGTCCCGCCCTGACTAGCGTCAGGACAGATACGCAGTATTTT.

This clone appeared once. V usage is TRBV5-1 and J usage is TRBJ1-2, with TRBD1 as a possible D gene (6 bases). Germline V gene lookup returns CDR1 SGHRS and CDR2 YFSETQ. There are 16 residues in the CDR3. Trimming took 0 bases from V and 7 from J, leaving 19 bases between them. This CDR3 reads CASSLDPARGAVGYTF. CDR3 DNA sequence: TGCGCCAGCAGCTTGGACCCTGCGCGGGGGGCGGTTGGCTACACCTTC.

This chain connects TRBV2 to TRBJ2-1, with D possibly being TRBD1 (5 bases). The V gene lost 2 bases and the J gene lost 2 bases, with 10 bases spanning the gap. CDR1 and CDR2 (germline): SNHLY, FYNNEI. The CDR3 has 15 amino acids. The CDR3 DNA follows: TGTGCCAGCAGTGAAATGGGGCCGACCTACAATGAGCAGTTCTTC. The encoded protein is CASSEMGPTYNEQFF.

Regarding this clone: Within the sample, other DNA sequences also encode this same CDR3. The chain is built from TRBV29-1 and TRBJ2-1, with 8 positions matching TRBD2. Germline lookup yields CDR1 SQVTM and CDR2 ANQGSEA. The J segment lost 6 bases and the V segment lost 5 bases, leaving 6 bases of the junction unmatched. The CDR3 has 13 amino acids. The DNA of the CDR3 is TGCAGCGTTACCGGGACTAGTGCCAATGAGCAGTTCTTC. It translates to CSVTGTSANEQFF.

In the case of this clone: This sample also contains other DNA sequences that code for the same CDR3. This CDR3 is CASSSGGSYEQYF. The CDR3 DNA follows: TGTGCCAGCAGCTCGGGGGGCTCCTACGAGCAGTACTTC. The rearrangement links TRBV7-9 to TRBJ2-7, with 7 positions matching TRBD2. CDR3 length equals 13 residues. Per germline, CDR1 SEHNR and CDR2 FQNEAQ (reference sequence). Losses at the gene ends were 4 bases for V and 0 bases for J; bases not matched to a gene: 0.

CDR3 in amino acids: CASSLSSGLAVETQYF. DNA of the CDR3: TGTGCCAGCAGCCTAAGCTCAGGACTAGCGGTAGAGACCCAGTACTTC. The chain recombines TRBV5-6 with TRBJ2-5; 10 positions match TRBD2. Germline V lookup: CDR1 SGHDT, CDR2 YYEEEE. The length of the CDR3 is 16 residues. With 4 bases clipped from V and 4 bases from J, the junction kept 10 bases outside the gene matches.

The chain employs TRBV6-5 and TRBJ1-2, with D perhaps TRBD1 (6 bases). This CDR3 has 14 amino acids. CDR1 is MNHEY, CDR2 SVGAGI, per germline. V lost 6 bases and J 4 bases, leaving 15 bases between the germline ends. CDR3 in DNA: TGTGCCAGCAGCCGCTCCGGACAGCTCTATGGCTACACCTTC. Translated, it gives CASSRSGQLYGYTF.

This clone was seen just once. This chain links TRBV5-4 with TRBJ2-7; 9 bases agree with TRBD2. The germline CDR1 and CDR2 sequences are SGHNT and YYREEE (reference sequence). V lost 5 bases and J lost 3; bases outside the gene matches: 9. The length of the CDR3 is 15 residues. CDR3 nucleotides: TGTGCCAGCAGTCCCGGGACTAGCCAGGACTACGAGCAGTACTTC. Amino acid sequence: CASSPGTSQDYEQYF.

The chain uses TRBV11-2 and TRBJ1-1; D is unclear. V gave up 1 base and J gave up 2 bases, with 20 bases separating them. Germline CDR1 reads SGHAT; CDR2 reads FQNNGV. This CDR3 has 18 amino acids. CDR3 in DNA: TGTGCCAGCAGCTTAGGGACCACCAGATACCAGATCAACACTGAAGCTTTCTTT. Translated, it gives CASSLGTTRYQINTEAFF. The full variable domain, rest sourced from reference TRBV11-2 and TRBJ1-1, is EAGVAQSPRYKIIEKRQSVAFWCNPISGHATLYWYQQILGQGPKLLIQFQNNGVVDDSQLPKDRFSAERLKGVDSTLKIQPAKLEDSAVYLCASSLGTTRYQINTEAFFGQGTRLTVV.

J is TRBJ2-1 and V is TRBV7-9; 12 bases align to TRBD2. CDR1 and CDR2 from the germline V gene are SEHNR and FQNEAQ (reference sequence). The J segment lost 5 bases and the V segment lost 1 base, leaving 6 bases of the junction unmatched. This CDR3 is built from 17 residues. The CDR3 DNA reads TGTGCCAGCAGCTTAGTGATGACTAGCGGGGGAGACAATGAGCAGTTCTTC. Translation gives CASSLVMTSGGDNEQFF.

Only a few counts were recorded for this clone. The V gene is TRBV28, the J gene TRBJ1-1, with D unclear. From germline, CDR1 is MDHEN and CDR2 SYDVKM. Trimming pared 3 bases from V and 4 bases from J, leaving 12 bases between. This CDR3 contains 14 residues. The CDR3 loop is CASSLSGFFTEAFF. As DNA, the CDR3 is TGTGCCAGCAGTTTGAGTGGTTTTTTCACTGAAGCTTTCTTT.

The chain's CDR3 is CASSKTTTDLYEQYF. CDR3 DNA sequence: TGTGCCAGCTCAAAAACCACGACAGATTTATACGAGCAGTACTTC. This chain links TRBV18 with TRBJ2-7; tentative D call: TRBD1 (5 bases). With 5 bases removed from V and 4 bases from J, the gap between germline ends came to 18 bases. There are 15 residues in the CDR3. In germline, CDR1 is KGHSH, CDR2 LQKENI.

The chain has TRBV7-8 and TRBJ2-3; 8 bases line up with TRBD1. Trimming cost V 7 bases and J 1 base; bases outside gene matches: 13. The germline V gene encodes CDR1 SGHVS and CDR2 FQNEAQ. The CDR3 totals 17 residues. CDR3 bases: TGTGCCAGCAAGAACCCAGGGGGCTGGGGAGGCACAGATACGCAGTATTTT. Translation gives CASKNPGGWGGTDTQYF.

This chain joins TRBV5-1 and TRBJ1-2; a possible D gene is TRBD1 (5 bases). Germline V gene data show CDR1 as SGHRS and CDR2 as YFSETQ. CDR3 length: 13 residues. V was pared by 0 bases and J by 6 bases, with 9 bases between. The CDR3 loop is CASSLAGTDGYTF. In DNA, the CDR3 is TGCGCCAGCAGCTTGGCAGGGACGGATGGCTACACCTTC. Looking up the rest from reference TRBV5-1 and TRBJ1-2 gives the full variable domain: KAGVTQTPRYLIKTRGQQVTLSCSPISGHRSVSWYQQTPGQGLQFLFEYFSETQRNKGNFPGRFSGRQFSNSRSEMNVSTLELGDSALYLCASSLAGTDGYTFGSGTRLTVV.

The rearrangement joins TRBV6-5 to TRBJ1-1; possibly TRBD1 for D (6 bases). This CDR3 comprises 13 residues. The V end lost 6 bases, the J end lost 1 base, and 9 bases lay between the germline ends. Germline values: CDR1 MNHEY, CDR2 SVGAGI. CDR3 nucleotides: TGTGCCAGCAGATCACAGGGGAACACTGAAGCTTTCTTT. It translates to CASRSQGNTEAFF.

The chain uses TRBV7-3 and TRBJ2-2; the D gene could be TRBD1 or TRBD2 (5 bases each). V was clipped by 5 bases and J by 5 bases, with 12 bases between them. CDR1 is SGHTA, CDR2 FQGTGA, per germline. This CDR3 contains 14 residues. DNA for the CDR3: TGTGCCAGCAGCAAGCAGTGGGGGACCGGGGAGCTGTTTTTT. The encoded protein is CASSKQWGTGELFF.

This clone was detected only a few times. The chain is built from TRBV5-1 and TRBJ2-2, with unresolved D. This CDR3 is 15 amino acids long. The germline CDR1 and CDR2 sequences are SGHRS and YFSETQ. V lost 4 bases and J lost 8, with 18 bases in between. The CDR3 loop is CASSRPGPLRGELFF. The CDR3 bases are TGCGCCAGCAGCCGGCCGGGCCCGCTTCGAGGGGAGCTGTTTTTT.

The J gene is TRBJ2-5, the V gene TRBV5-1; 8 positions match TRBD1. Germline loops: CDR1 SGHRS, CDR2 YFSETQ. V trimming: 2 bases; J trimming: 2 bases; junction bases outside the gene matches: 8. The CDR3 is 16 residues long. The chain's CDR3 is CASSFSGTGQQETQYF. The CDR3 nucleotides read TGCGCCAGCAGCTTTTCGGGGACAGGACAACAAGAGACCCAGTACTTC. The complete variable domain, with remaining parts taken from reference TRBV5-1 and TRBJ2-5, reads KAGVTQTPRYLIKTRGQQVTLSCSPISGHRSVSWYQQTPGQGLQFLFEYFSETQRNKGNFPGRFSGRQFSNSRSEMNVSTLELGDSALYLCASSFSGTGQQETQYFGPGTRLLVL.

The CDR3, as DNA: TGTGCCAGCAGCTCGCCCAACAGGGGGATCCCCTACGAGCAGTACTTC. Translation: CASSSPNRGIPYEQYF. The V gene is TRBV11-1, the J gene TRBJ2-7; 8 bases fit TRBD1. Looked up from germline, CDR1 is SGHAT and CDR2 is FQDESV (reference sequence). V gave up 4 bases and J gave up 2 bases; unmatched junction bases: 10. This CDR3 comprises 16 residues.

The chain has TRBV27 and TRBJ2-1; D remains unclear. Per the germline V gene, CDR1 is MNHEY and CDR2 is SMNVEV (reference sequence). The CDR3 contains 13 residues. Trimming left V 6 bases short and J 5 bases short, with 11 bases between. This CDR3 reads CASRGIPHNEQFF. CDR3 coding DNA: TGTGCCAGCAGGGGAATCCCCCACAATGAGCAGTTCTTC.

The CDR3 is CASSDRDRGIEQPQHF. In nucleotides, the CDR3 is TGTGCCAGCAGCGACAGAGACAGGGGAATCGAACAGCCCCAGCATTTT. V gene TRBV11-3 combines with J gene TRBJ1-5; the match to TRBD1 covers 8 bases. Germline V gene sequence: CDR1 SGHNT, CDR2 YENEEA. J was trimmed by 7 bases and V by 5 bases; bases with no gene match: 13. The CDR3 extends over 16 amino acids.